This TCR beta chain stems from a study of blood T cells in healthy people across ages. General study findings and limits: Diversity was estimated from one million T cells, and these estimates were considered underestimates. Observed TCR beta diversity showed a strong correlation with the percentage of naive T cells as measured by flow cytometry.

Germline lookup yields CDR1 SGHRS and CDR2 YFSETQ. Germline trimming cut 3 bases from V and 5 bases from J; bases unmatched to any gene: 14. This CDR3 has 18 residues. Primers used in a second PCR of about 6 to 11 cycles were a sample-barcoded 5' primer and a J-beta primer mix. TCRdb used MiXCR to reprocess the 5' RACE reads, holding one entry per CDR3 protein. This table has roughly 640,000 distinct CDR3 sequences, around 31% appearing once. This clonotype was seen only a few times. Antigen specificity is unknown. This sequence joins TRBV5-1 and TRBJ2-7; 13 bases fit TRBD2. Sequenced material: blood. The TCR sequence derives from a woman aged 80 or older in good health. The DNA for the CDR3 is TGCGCCAGCAGCTCACCCCAGGGACTAGCGGGGTTTAGAGACGAGCAGTACTTC. It is translated as CASSSPQGLAGFRDEQYF.